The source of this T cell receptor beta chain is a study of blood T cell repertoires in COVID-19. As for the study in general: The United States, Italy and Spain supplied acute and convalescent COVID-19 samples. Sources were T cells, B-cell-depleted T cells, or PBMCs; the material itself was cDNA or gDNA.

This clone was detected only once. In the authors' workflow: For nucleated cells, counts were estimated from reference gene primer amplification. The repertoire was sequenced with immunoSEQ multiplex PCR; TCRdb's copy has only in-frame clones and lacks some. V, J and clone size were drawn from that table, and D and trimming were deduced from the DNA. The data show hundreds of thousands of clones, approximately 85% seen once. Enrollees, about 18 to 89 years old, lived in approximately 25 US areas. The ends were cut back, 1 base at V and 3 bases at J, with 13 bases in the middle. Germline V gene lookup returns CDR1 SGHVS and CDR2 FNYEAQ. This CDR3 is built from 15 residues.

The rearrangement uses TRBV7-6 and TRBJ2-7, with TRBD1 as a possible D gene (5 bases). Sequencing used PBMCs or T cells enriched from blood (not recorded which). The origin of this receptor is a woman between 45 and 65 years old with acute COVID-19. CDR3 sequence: CASSLVAGAYYEQYF. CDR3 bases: TGTGCCAGCAGCTTAGTAGCTGGGGCCTACTACGAGCAGTACTTC.